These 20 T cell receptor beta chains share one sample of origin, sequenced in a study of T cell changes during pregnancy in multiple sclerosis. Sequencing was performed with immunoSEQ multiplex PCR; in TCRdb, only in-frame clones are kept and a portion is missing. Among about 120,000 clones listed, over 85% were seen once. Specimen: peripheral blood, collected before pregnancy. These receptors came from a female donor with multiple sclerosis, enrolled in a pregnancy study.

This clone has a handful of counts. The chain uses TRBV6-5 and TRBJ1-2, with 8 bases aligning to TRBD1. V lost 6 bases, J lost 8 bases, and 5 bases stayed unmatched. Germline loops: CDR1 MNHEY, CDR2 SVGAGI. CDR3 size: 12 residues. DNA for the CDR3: TGTGCCAGCAGGACAGGGGAACGCGGCTACACCTTC. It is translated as CASRTGERGYTF.

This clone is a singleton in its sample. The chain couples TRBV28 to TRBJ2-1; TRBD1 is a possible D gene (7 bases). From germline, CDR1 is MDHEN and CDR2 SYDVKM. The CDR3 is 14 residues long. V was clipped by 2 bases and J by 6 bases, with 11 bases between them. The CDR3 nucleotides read TGTGCCAGCAGTTTAGGAGGGACAGTCAATGAGCAGTTCTTC. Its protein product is CASSLGGTVNEQFF.

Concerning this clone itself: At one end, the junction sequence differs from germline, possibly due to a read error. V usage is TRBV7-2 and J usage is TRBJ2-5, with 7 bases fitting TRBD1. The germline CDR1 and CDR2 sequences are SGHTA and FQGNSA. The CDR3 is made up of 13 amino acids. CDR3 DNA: TGTGCCAGCAGTCGGACAGGCCAAGGGACCCAGTACTTC. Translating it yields CASSRTGQGTQYF.

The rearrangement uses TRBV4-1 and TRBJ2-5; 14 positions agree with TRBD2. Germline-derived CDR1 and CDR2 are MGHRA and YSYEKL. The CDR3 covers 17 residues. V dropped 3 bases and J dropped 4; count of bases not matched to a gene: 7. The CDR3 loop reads CASSQTSGRVGRETQYF. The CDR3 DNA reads TGCGCCAGCAGCCAGACTAGCGGGAGGGTGGGGCGAGAGACCCAGTACTTC.

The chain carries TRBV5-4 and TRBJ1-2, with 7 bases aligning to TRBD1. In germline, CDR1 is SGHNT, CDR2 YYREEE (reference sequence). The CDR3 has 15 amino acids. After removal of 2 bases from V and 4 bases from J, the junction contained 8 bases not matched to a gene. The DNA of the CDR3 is TGTGCCAGCAGCTTCGGTCCCGGGACAGCCTATGGCTACACCTTC. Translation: CASSFGPGTAYGYTF.

The CDR3 spells CAISDPPGAAGDDEQYF. In DNA form, the CDR3 reads TGTGCCATCAGTGATCCACCTGGGGCAGCGGGAGATGACGAGCAGTACTTC. The chain links TRBV10-3 to TRBJ2-7; 8 bases map to TRBD2. The J segment lost 5 bases and the V segment lost 3 bases, leaving 15 bases of the junction unmatched. The length of the CDR3 is 17 residues. In germline, CDR1 is ENHRY, CDR2 SYGVKD.

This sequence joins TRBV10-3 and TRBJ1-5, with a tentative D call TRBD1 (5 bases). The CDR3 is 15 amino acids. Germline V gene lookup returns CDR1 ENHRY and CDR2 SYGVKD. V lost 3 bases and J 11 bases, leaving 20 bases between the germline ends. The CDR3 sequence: CAISERARGQNAQHF. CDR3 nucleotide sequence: TGTGCCATCAGTGAACGGGCTAGGGGCCAGAACGCCCAGCATTTT.

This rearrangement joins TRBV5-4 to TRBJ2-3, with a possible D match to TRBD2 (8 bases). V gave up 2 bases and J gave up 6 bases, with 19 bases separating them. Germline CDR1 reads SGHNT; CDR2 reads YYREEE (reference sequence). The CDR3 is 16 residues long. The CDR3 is CASSFPGGDSMDTQYF. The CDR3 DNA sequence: TGTGCCAGCAGCTTCCCCGGGGGGGACAGCATGGATACGCAGTATTTT.

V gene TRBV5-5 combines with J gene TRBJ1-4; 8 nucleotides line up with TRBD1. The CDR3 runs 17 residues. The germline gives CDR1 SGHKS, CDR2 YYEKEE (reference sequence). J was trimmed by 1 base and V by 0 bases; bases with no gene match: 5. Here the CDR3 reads CASSLVVGTGTNEKLFF. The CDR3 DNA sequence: TGTGCCAGCAGCTTGGTGGTCGGGACAGGAACTAATGAAAAACTGTTTTTT.

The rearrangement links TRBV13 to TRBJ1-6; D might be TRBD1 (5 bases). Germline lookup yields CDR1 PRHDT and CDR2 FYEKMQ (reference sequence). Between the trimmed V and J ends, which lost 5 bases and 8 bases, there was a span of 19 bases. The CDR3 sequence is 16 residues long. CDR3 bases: TGTGCCAGCAGCGCTTACCTCAGGGAAGGGGATTCACCCCTCCACTTT. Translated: CASSAYLREGDSPLHF.

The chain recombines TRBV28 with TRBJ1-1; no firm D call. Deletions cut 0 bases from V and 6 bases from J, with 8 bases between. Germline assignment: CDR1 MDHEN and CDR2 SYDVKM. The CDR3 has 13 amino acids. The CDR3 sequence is CASSLWSAAEAFF. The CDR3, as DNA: TGTGCCAGCAGTTTATGGAGTGCTGCTGAAGCTTTCTTT.

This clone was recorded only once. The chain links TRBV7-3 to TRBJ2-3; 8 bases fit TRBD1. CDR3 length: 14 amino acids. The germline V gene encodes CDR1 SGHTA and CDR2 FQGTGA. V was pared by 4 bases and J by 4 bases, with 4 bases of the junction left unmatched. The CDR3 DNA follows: TGTGCCAGCAGCTCAGACAGGGGCGCAGATACGCAGTATTTT. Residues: CASSSDRGADTQYF.

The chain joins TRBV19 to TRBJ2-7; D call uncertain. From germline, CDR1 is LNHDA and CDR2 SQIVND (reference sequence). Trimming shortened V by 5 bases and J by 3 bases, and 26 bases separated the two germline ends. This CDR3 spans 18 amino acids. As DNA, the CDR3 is TGTGCCAGTAGTGCCAATCCGAGACACAAGATAACAAGCTACGAGCAGTACTTC. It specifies CASSANPRHKITSYEQYF.

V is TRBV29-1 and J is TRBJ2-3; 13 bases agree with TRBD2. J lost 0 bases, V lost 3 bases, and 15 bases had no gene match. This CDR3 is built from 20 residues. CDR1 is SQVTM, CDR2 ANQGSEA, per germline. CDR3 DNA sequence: TGCAGCGTTGAGGGGGCTCGACTAGCGGGAGGAGCCCCTAGCACAGATACGCAGTATTTT. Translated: CSVEGARLAGGAPSTDTQYF.

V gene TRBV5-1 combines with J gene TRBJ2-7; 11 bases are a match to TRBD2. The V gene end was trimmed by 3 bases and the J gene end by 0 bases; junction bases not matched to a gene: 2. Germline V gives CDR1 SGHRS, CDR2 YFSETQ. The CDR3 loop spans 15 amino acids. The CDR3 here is CASSSGTSGSYEQYF. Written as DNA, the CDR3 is TGCGCCAGCAGCTCGGGGACTAGCGGCTCCTACGAGCAGTACTTC.

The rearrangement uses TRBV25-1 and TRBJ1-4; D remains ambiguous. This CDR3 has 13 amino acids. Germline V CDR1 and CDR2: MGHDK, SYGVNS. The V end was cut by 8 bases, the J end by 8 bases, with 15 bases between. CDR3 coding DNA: TGTGCCAGCGGCCAACTCGCGGGGGAAAAACTGTTTTTT. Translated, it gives CASGQLAGEKLFF.

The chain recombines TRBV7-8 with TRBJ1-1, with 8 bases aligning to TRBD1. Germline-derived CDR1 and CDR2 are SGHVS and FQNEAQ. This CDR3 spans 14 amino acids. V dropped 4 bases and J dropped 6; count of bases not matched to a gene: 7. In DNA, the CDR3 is TGTGCCAGCAGCTCCGGACAGGGTGGGGCTGAAGCTTTCTTT. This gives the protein CASSSGQGGAEAFF.

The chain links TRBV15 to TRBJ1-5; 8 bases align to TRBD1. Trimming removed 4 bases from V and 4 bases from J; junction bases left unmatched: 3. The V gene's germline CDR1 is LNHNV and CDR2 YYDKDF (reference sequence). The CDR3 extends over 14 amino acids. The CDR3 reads CATSIRQGNQPQHF. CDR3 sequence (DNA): TGTGCCACCAGCATACGACAGGGGAATCAGCCCCAGCATTTT.

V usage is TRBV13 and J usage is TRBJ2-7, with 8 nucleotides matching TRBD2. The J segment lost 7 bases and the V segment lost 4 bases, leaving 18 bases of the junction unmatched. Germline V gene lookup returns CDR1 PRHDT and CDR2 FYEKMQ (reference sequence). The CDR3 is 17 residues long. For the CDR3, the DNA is TGTGCCAGCAGCTCCTCCCGGGGGGGCATCAAGGCCGGGGAGCAGTACTTC. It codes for CASSSSRGGIKAGEQYF.

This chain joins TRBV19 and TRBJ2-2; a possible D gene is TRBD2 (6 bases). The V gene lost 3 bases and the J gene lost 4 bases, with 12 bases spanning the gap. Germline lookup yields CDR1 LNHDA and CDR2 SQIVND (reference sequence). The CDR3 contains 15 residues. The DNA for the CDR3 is TGTGCCAGTAGTATGTCGGGGGACGGCACCGGGGAGCTGTTTTTT. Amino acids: CASSMSGDGTGELFF.